These 8 T cell receptor beta chains were all obtained from the same sample, sequenced in a study of T cell repertoires in cytomegalovirus infection (dated by TCRdb to the late 2010s). Data came from an Illumina HiSeq 1500. The public reads were reanalyzed by TCRdb: fastp trimming at Q25, MiXCR alignment, in-frame beta chains only. Under each unique CDR3 protein, matching rows form one entry showing the most common genes and DNA. The sample table contains 700,000 to 850,000 distinct CDR3 sequences; only one count was recorded for less than 35% of them. Roughly an eighth of the sample comes from the top ten. The treatment or condition label, read with the paper, signifies: in vitro stimulation with specific CMV peptide epitopes to enrich CMV-specific T cells. No cognate antigen is known for these TCRs. The sample here was cultured CD8+ T cells from PBMCs, taken from culture after CMV antigen stimulation. These receptors were obtained from a human donor in good health (CMV status not recorded). Some clones in this sample may be carry-over from other donors' samples.

The gene calls are TRBV28 and TRBJ2-6, with D possibly matching TRBD1 (5 bases). V was pared by 6 bases and J by 4 bases, with 13 bases between. Germline CDR1 is MDHEN and CDR2 is SYDVKM. The CDR3 is made up of 15 amino acids. The CDR3 is CASRPTVAGANVLTF. The CDR3 nucleotides read TGTGCCAGCAGGCCGACAGTGGCGGGGGCCAACGTCCTGACTTTC.

This clonotype was detected many times. The V and J genes are TRBV27 and TRBJ1-2; D uncertain. CDR1 and CDR2 (germline): MNHEY, SMNVEV (reference sequence). The CDR3 loop spans 14 amino acids. V was pared by 6 bases and J by 5 bases, with 16 bases between. The CDR3 sequence: CASRPRRSAYGYTF. The CDR3 nucleotides read TGTGCCAGCAGGCCCCGACGGTCCGCGTATGGCTACACCTTC.

This clonotype was found many times. The genes are TRBV7-6 and TRBJ1-1; D is possibly TRBD1 (5 bases). V was clipped by 1 base and J by 0 bases, with 9 bases between them. CDR1 is SGHVS, CDR2 FNYEAQ, per germline. This CDR3 region has 15 residues. The CDR3 DNA reads as TGTGCCAGCAGCTTAGTCCCAGGGCTGAACACTGAAGCTTTCTTT. Protein sequence: CASSLVPGLNTEAFF. Combining the CDR3 with reference TRBV7-6 and TRBJ1-1 gives the whole variable domain GAGVSQSPRYKVTKRGQDVALRCDPISGHVSLYWYRQALGQGPEFLTYFNYEAQQDKSGLPNDRFSAERPEGSISTLTIQRTEQRDSAMYRCASSLVPGLNTEAFFGQGTRLTVV.

The chain couples TRBV7-6 to TRBJ2-1; D tentatively reads TRBD1 or TRBD2 (5 bases each). This CDR3 comprises 13 residues. The germline V gene encodes CDR1 SGHVS and CDR2 FNYEAQ. V was trimmed by 5 bases and J by 6 bases, leaving 11 bases between them. The CDR3 coding sequence is TGTGCCAGCAGCCCTGGGACGTCCAATGAGCAGTTCTTC. This codes for CASSPGTSNEQFF.

The gene calls are TRBV28 and TRBJ1-5, with D possibly being TRBD1 (5 bases). The germline V gene has CDR1 MDHEN and CDR2 SYDVKM. Trimming took 5 bases from V and 4 from J, leaving 21 bases between them. The CDR3 is made up of 17 amino acids. DNA for the CDR3: TGTGCCAGCAGTCTGCGCCCATGGGGGTCGGTAAATCAGCCCCAGCATTTT. It specifies CASSLRPWGSVNQPQHF.

This clonotype was recorded a few times. This chain uses TRBV7-2 with TRBJ1-1; 7 positions match TRBD1. J was trimmed by 1 base and V by 5 bases; bases with no gene match: 7. The length of the CDR3 is 15 residues. Germline assignment: CDR1 SGHTA and CDR2 FQGNSA. The CDR3 DNA sequence: TGTGCCAGCAGCGAACGGGGACAGCGGAACACTGAAGCTTTCTTT. It is translated as CASSERGQRNTEAFF.

A few counts support this clonotype. Written as DNA, the CDR3 is TGTGCCAGCAGCTACGCCACTGAAGCTTTCTTT. It translates to CASSYATEAFF. V usage is TRBV5-4 and J usage is TRBJ1-1; D gene ambiguous. V was shortened by 3 bases and J by 4 bases, with 4 bases between the two germline ends. CDR1 is SGHNT and CDR2 is YYREEE in the germline V gene (reference sequence). The CDR3 has 11 amino acids.

About this clonotype itself: A much bigger clone sits one base away, suggesting this may be a read error. The CDR3 spells CASSSLGPVTQYF. DNA of the CDR3: TGTGCCAGCAGCTCCTTGGGGCCAGTGACCCAGTACTTC. This chain connects TRBV7-4 to TRBJ2-5, with TRBD1 as a possible D gene (5 bases). The CDR3 runs 13 residues. With 4 bases removed from V and 7 bases from J, the gap between germline ends came to 13 bases. Germline-derived CDR1 and CDR2 are SGHVT and SQSDAQ.